The 5 T cell receptor beta chains given below trace back to one sample, sequenced in a study of blood T cell repertoires in COVID-19. Repertoires were generated with immunoSEQ multiplex PCR, while TCRdb's copy carries only in-frame clones and drops some. The table includes tens of thousands of clones, 75% to 95% detected once. Sequenced sample: peripheral blood. These receptors came from a human donor with active COVID-19. The donor label of this sample is uncertain.

This rearrangement joins TRBV19 to TRBJ2-6, with 7 bases identical to TRBD1. Germline V lookup: CDR1 LNHDA, CDR2 SQIVND (reference sequence). This CDR3 is 15 amino acids long. V trimming: 5 bases; J trimming: 4 bases; junction bases outside the gene matches: 5. Here the CDR3 DNA reads TGTGCCAGTAGTGCACAGGGGAGAGGGGCCAACGTCCTGACTTTC. Amino acid sequence: CASSAQGRGANVLTF.

The V gene is TRBV5-6, the J gene TRBJ1-4, with a tentative D call TRBD1 (5 bases). The CDR3 totals 13 residues. V shed 4 bases and J shed 7 bases, with 11 bases lying between them. The V gene's germline CDR1 is SGHDT and CDR2 YYEEEE. The CDR3 is CASSKGTVEKLFF. CDR3 sequence (DNA): TGTGCCAGCAGCAAAGGGACTGTTGAAAAACTGTTTTTT.

V and J are TRBV7-6 and TRBJ2-2, with 7 bases aligning to TRBD2. CDR1 and CDR2 from the germline V gene are SGHVS and FNYEAQ. This CDR3 spans 15 amino acids. V lost 6 bases and J lost 0; bases outside the gene matches: 4. CDR3 bases: TGTGCCAGCAGGTCCGGGACTACGAACACCGGGGAGCTGTTTTTT. Amino acid sequence: CASRSGTTNTGELFF. Together with reference TRBV7-6 and TRBJ2-2, the CDR3 gives the full variable domain: GAGVSQSPRYKVTKRGQDVALRCDPISGHVSLYWYRQALGQGPEFLTYFNYEAQQDKSGLPNDRFSAERPEGSISTLTIQRTEQRDSAMYRCASRSGTTNTGELFFGEGSRLTVL.

This rearrangement joins TRBV7-8 to TRBJ1-1; no clear D. The CDR3 runs 14 residues. Germline V gene sequence: CDR1 SGHVS, CDR2 FQNEAQ. V gave up 9 bases and J gave up 1 base, with 15 bases separating them. The CDR3, as DNA: TGTGCCAGTTGGCCGGAGGGAGCGAACACTGAAGCTTTCTTT. Protein: CASWPEGANTEAFF.

The chain carries TRBV5-1 and TRBJ2-1; 7 nucleotides agree with TRBD1. This CDR3 is built from 15 residues. The germline CDR1 and CDR2 sequences are SGHRS and YFSETQ. The J segment lost 2 bases and the V segment lost 2 bases, leaving 4 bases of the junction unmatched. DNA of the CDR3: TGCGCCAGCAGCTTCGAGGGGGCGCCCTACAATGAGCAGTTCTTC. Amino acid sequence: CASSFEGAPYNEQFF.